This T cell receptor (beta chain) was captured in a study of blood T cells in healthy people across ages. Together with a sample-barcoded 5' primer, a J-beta primer mix was included in a second PCR lasting roughly 6 to 12 cycles. Tagging of each cDNA molecule was performed by a template-switch adaptor with 12 random nucleotides. MiXCR was run by TCRdb on the 5' RACE reads, yielding one entry per CDR3 protein. The table lists approximately 800,000 distinct CDR3 sequences, around 50% of them singletons. Study conclusions and caveats: Fewer expanded clones and more diversity marked long-lived versus aged donors.

The table lists this clonotype with many counts. The antigen remains undetermined. V gave up 0 bases and J gave up 2 bases, with 0 bases separating them. This CDR3 is 12 amino acids long. Per the germline V gene, CDR1 is LGHNA and CDR2 is YNFKEQ. The V call is TRBV4-2, the J call TRBJ2-3; D not resolved. This clonotype was sampled from a man in his forties in good health. Sequenced input: blood. As DNA, the CDR3 is TGTGCCAGCAGCCAAGACACAGATACGCAGTATTTT. This codes for CASSQDTDTQYF.